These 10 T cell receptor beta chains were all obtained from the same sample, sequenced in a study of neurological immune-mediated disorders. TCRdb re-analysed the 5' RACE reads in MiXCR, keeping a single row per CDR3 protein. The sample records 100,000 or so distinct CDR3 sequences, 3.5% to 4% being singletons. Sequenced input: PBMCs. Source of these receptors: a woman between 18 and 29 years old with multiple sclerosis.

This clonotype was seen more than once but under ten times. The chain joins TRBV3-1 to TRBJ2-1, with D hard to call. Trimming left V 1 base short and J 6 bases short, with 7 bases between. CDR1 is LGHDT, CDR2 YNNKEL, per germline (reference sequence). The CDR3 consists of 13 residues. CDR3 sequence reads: CASSQGAPNEQFF. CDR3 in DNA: TGTGCCAGCAGCCAAGGGGCCCCCAATGAGCAGTTCTTC.

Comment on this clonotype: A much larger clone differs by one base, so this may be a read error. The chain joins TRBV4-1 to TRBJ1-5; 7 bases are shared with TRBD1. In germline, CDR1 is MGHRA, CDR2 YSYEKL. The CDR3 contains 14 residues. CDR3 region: CASSQDRGIQPQNF. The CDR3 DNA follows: TGCGCCAGCAGCCAAGACAGGGGGATTCAGCCCCAGAATTTT.

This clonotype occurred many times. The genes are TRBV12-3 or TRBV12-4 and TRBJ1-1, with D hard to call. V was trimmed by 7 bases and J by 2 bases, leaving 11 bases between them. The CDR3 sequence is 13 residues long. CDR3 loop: CASTNFHNTEAFF. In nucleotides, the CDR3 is TGTGCCAGCACCAACTTTCACAACACTGAAGCTTTCTTT.

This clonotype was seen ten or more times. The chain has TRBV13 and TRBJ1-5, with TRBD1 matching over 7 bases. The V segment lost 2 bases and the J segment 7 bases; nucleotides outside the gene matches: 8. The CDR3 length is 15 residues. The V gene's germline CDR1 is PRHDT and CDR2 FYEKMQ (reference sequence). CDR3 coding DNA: TGTGCCAGCAGCTTAAGGGACAGTGGGAGGCAGCCCCAGCATTTT. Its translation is CASSLRDSGRQPQHF.

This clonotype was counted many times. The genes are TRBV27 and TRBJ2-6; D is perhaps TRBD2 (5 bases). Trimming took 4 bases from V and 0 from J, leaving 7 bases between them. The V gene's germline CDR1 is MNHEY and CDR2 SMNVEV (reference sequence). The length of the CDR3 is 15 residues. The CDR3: CASSSDYSGANVLTF. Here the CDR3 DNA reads TGTGCCAGCAGTTCCGACTACTCTGGGGCCAACGTCCTGACTTTC.

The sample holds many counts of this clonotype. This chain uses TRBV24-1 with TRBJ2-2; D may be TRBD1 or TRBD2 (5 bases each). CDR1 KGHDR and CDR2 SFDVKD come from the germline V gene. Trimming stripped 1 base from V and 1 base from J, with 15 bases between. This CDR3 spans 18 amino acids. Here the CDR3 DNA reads TGTGCCACCAGTGATTTTAGCTCGGGACGGGAGAACACCGGGGAGCTGTTTTTT. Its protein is CATSDFSSGRENTGELFF.

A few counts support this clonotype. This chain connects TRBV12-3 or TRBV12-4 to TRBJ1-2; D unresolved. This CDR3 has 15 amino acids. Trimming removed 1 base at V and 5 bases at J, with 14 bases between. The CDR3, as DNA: TGTGCCAGCAGTTTAGGTATCGGCAGGCTTTATGGCTACACCTTC. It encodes CASSLGIGRLYGYTF.

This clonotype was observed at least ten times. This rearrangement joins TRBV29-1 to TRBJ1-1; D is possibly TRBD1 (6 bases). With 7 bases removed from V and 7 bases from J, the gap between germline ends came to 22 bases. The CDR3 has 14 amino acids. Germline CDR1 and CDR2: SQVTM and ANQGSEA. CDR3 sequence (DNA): TGCAGCGGAAAAACAGGGAAGGGAACATTTGAAGCTTTCTTT. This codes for CSGKTGKGTFEAFF.

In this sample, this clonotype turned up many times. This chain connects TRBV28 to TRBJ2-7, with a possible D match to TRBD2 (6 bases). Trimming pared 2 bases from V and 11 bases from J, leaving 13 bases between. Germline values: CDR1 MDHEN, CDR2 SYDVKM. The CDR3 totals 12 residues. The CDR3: CASSLIAAIKYF. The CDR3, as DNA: TGTGCCAGCAGTTTAATAGCGGCCATCAAGTACTTC. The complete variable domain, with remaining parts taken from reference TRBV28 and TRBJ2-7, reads DVKVTQSSRYLVKRTGEKVFLECVQDMDHENMFWYRQDPGLGLRLIYFSYDVKMKEKGDIPEGYSVSREKKERFSLILESASTNQTSMYLCASSLIAAIKYFGPGTRLTVT.

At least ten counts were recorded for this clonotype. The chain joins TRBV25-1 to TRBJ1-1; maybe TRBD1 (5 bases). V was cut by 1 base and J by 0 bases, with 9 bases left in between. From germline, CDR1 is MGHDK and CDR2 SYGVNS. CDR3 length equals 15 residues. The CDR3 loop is CASSESFRVNTEAFF. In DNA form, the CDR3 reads TGTGCCAGCAGTGAATCTTTCAGGGTGAACACTGAAGCTTTCTTT.